This TCR beta chain was documented in a study of T cell repertoires in cytomegalovirus infection. In the study overall: TCR beta signatures that were public indicated CMV infection and matching HLA type.

MiXCR, run by TCRdb on the reads, gives a single entry per CDR3 protein. Counted here are about 900,000 distinct CDR3 sequences, around 29% occurring once; the ten biggest clones make up more than 12%. From germline, CDR1 is MDHEN and CDR2 SYDVKM. Trimming at V came to 7 bases and at J to 4 bases, leaving 5 bases not matched to a gene. The CDR3 sequence is 14 residues long. With regard to this clonotype: Its antigen is undetermined.

The rearrangement uses TRBV28 and TRBJ1-1; 11 nucleotides agree with TRBD1. The input for sequencing was cultured CD8+ T cells from PBMCs, taken from culture after CMV antigen stimulation. The TCR comes from a human donor in good health (CMV status not recorded). Some clones in this sample may be carry-over from other donors' samples. The CDR3 DNA reads TGTGCCAGCAATCCCGGGACAGGGGGCACTGAAGCTTTCTTT. It specifies CASNPGTGGTEAFF.